The 30 T cell receptor beta chains below were found in one sample sequenced in a study of blood T cell repertoires in COVID-19. Sequencing used immunoSEQ multiplex PCR; TCRdb keeps in-frame clones, though not all of them. Of over 200,000 clones in the sample, about 85% were seen once. Sample: PBMCs or T cells enriched from blood (not recorded which). Receptors were obtained from a man aged 35-49 years who had recovered from COVID-19.

The V gene is TRBV5-6, the J gene TRBJ2-5; weak D call: TRBD2 (6 bases). Germline CDR1 is SGHDT and CDR2 is YYEEEE. The V and J ends lost 7 bases and 1 base respectively, with 14 bases between them. This CDR3 is built from 14 residues. The CDR3 bases are TGTGCCAGCTCCTTGGCGGGATTCCAAGAGACCCAGTACTTC. Its translation is CASSLAGFQETQYF.

This chain joins TRBV6-5 and TRBJ1-1; a possible D gene is TRBD1 (5 bases). Trimming removed 2 bases at V and 4 bases at J, with 14 bases between. There are 15 residues in the CDR3. From germline, CDR1 is MNHEY and CDR2 SVGAGI. The CDR3 DNA sequence: TGTGCCAGCAGTTACATAGGGGCGGGGGGCACTGAAGCTTTCTTT. This encodes CASSYIGAGGTEAFF.

V is TRBV10-1 and J is TRBJ2-3; a weak D match, TRBD2 (6 bases). Germline V gene sequence: CDR1 WNHNN, CDR2 SYGVQD (reference sequence). Trimming removed 5 bases at V and 1 base at J, with 25 bases between. The CDR3 contains 19 residues. The CDR3 loop reads CASSHKSSDHRCRTDTQYF. In nucleotides, the CDR3 is TGCGCCAGCAGTCACAAATCTAGCGACCACCGGTGCCGCACAGATACGCAGTATTTT.

V and J are TRBV4-1 and TRBJ2-2, with 8 bases aligning to TRBD1. The CDR3 spans 15 residues. Germline V gene sequence: CDR1 MGHRA, CDR2 YSYEKL. With V trimmed by 0 bases and J by 5 bases, 2 bases remained unmatched. The CDR3 DNA reads as TGCGCCAGCAGCCAAGATGACAGGGGAACCGGGGAGCTGTTTTTT. This gives the protein CASSQDDRGTGELFF.

With respect to this clone: Other nucleotide sequences in the sample specify the same CDR3. The chain couples TRBV12-3 or TRBV12-4 to TRBJ2-5; TRBD2 might be the D (5 bases). V dropped 2 bases and J dropped 2 bases, with 6 bases sitting between them. The length of the CDR3 is 13 residues. The CDR3 bases are TGTGCCAGCAGTTTAAGCGGTCAAGAGACCCAGTACTTC. Translated, it gives CASSLSGQETQYF.

The chain combines TRBV18 with TRBJ2-7, with TRBD1 identical over 9 bases. The CDR3 consists of 16 residues. J was trimmed by 6 bases and V by 0 bases; bases with no gene match: 9. CDR1 is KGHSH and CDR2 is LQKENI in the germline V gene. The CDR3 DNA reads TGTGCCAGCTCACCACCGACAGGGGGTGTCCTAGCCGAGCAGTACTTC. Its translation is CASSPPTGGVLAEQYF.

The chain joins TRBV7-9 to TRBJ2-2; a weak D match, TRBD1 (7 bases). V was shortened by 5 bases and J by 0 bases, with 19 bases between the two germline ends. CDR1 is SEHNR and CDR2 is FQNEAQ in the germline V gene (reference sequence). The CDR3 runs 18 residues. The CDR3 is CASSLQGGEFANTGELFF. The CDR3 nucleotides read TGTGCCAGCAGCCTGCAGGGGGGTGAGTTCGCGAACACCGGGGAGCTGTTTTTT.

This chain uses TRBV3-1 (or the pseudogene TRBV3-2) with TRBJ2-2; 8 nucleotides agree with TRBD2. V dropped 1 base and J dropped 5; count of bases not matched to a gene: 3. From germline, CDR1 is LGHDT and CDR2 YNNKEL (reference sequence). This CDR3 has 15 amino acids. In DNA form, the CDR3 reads TGTGCCAGCAGCCAAGGAGCGGGGGTAACCGGGGAGCTGTTTTTT. This encodes CASSQGAGVTGELFF.

This sequence joins TRBV6-5 and TRBJ2-5, with a weak D call TRBD2 (6 bases). V shed 5 bases and J shed 9 bases, with 19 bases lying between them. The V gene's germline CDR1 is MNHEY and CDR2 SVGAGI. There are 14 residues in the CDR3. The DNA of the CDR3 is TGTGCCAGCAGTCCGGGGACTGGCGTTGTGTCCCAGTACTTC. It translates to CASSPGTGVVSQYF.

The chain couples TRBV30 to TRBJ2-4; 10 bases are a match to TRBD1. Germline CDR1 and CDR2: GTSNPN and SVGIG (reference sequence). The trim removed 0 bases at V and 7 bases at J, leaving 9 bases unmatched. This CDR3 region has 16 residues. The CDR3 DNA sequence: TGTGCCTGGAGTGTCTCCCGGGACAGGGGTGTCAACATTCAGTACTTC. Translated: CAWSVSRDRGVNIQYF. Full variable domain (outside the CDR3, taken from reference TRBV30 and TRBJ2-4): SQTIHQWPATLVQPVGSPLSLECTVEGTSNPNLYWYRQAAGRGLQLLFYSVGIGQISSEVPQNLSASRPQDRQFILSSKKLLLSDSGFYLCAWSVSRDRGVNIQYFGAGTRLSVL.

This chain uses TRBV24-1 with TRBJ2-4, with TRBD2 matching over 8 bases. Germline trimming cut 2 bases from V and 8 bases from J; bases unmatched to any gene: 10. Germline V CDR1 and CDR2: KGHDR, SFDVKD. The CDR3 has 16 amino acids. For the CDR3, the DNA is TGTGCCACCAGTGATTCCACCAGCGGGAGCTTAGACATTCAGTACTTC. Its translation is CATSDSTSGSLDIQYF.

The genes are TRBV7-9 and TRBJ2-3, with no clear D. The V gene's germline CDR1 is SEHNR and CDR2 FQNEAQ (reference sequence). The CDR3 is 13 amino acids. Trimming took 4 bases from V and 0 from J, leaving 5 bases between them. The CDR3 loop is CASSSGSTDTQYF. The CDR3 DNA reads as TGTGCCAGCAGCTCCGGGAGCACAGATACGCAGTATTTT.

The V and J genes are TRBV6-5 and TRBJ2-3, with D possibly matching TRBD1 (6 bases). The germline V and J ends were trimmed by 8 bases and 1 base, with 7 bases remaining between them. Germline CDR1 MNHEY, CDR2 SVGAGI. The CDR3 is 12 amino acids. The CDR3 loop is CASSGGTDTQYF. The CDR3 bases are TGTGCCAGCTCAGGGGGCACAGATACGCAGTATTTT.

This clone was recorded once. J is TRBJ2-7 and V is TRBV12-3 or TRBV12-4; the D gene is possibly TRBD1 (5 bases). V lost 3 bases to trimming and J lost 6 bases, with 12 bases between them. This CDR3 is 13 amino acids long. Here the CDR3 DNA reads TGTGCCAGCAGTTTTTCTCTCACAGGCGAGCAGTACTTC. Translating gives CASSFSLTGEQYF.

This clone was found once. The chain joins TRBV5-1 to TRBJ2-3, with D possibly being TRBD1 (5 bases). Germline V gives CDR1 SGHRS, CDR2 YFSETQ. The V gene lost 1 base and the J gene lost 3 bases, with 15 bases spanning the gap. The CDR3 has 16 residues. CDR3: CASSLPETDPTDTQYF. CDR3 sequence (DNA): TGCGCCAGCAGCTTGCCTGAGACAGACCCGACAGATACGCAGTATTTT.

Written as DNA, the CDR3 is TGTGCCAGGTCGTGGGGAGGCACAGATACGCAGTATTTT. As protein: CARSWGGTDTQYF. The chain recombines TRBV2 with TRBJ2-3; tentative D call: TRBD2 (5 bases). Trimming cost V 9 bases and J 1 base, with 11 bases left between them. Germline lookup yields CDR1 SNHLY and CDR2 FYNNEI. This CDR3 comprises 13 residues.

The chain uses TRBV6-4 and TRBJ2-7; maybe TRBD1 (5 bases). The CDR3 extends over 12 amino acids. Germline CDR1 MRHNA, CDR2 SNTAGT. V was clipped by 9 bases and J by 3 bases, with 12 bases between them. The CDR3 DNA reads TGTGCCAGGGGGCCGCGGTGCTACGAGCAGTACTTC. It specifies CARGPRCYEQYF.

The chain carries TRBV10-1 and TRBJ2-1, with D tentatively TRBD2 (6 bases). Trimming pared 0 bases from V and 4 bases from J, leaving 10 bases between. CDR1 and CDR2 (germline): WNHNN, SYGVQD (reference sequence). The CDR3 is 15 amino acids. CDR3: CASSESWGEYNEQFF. The CDR3 DNA reads as TGCGCCAGCAGTGAGTCCTGGGGGGAATACAATGAGCAGTTCTTC.

The rearrangement joins TRBV18 to TRBJ1-1; 9 bases are shared with TRBD1. Germline CDR1 reads KGHSH; CDR2 reads LQKENI. The CDR3 loop spans 13 amino acids. V lost 3 bases to trimming and J lost 10 bases; unmatched junction nucleotides: 6. The CDR3 sequence: CASSPPGQGIAFF. The CDR3 nucleotides read TGTGCCAGCTCACCCCCGGGACAGGGTATAGCTTTCTTT.

V is TRBV11-1 and J is TRBJ1-2, with D perhaps matching TRBD1 (6 bases). This CDR3 contains 13 residues. V lost 2 bases and J lost 7, with 11 bases in between. Germline V gene lookup returns CDR1 SGHAT and CDR2 FQDESV (reference sequence). The CDR3 nucleotides read TGTGCCAGCAGCTTAATCCAGGGGATTGGCTACACCTTC. It encodes CASSLIQGIGYTF.

The chain carries TRBV5-4 and TRBJ2-7, with 11 bases matching TRBD2. The CDR3 runs to 15 residues. Germline V gene data show CDR1 as SGHNT and CDR2 as YYREEE (reference sequence). V lost 1 base, J lost 1 base, and 1 base stayed unmatched. In DNA, the CDR3 is TGTGCCAGCAGCTTGAGGACTAGCGGGTCCTACGAGCAGTACTTC. The encoded protein is CASSLRTSGSYEQYF. Combining the CDR3 with reference TRBV5-4 and TRBJ2-7 gives the whole variable domain ETGVTQSPTHLIKTRGQQVTLRCSSQSGHNTVSWYQQALGQGPQFIFQYYREEENGRGNFPPRFSGLQFPNYSSELNVNALELDDSALYLCASSLRTSGSYEQYFGPGTRLTVT.

The chain uses TRBV5-1 and TRBJ2-1, with TRBD2 matching over 9 bases. V lost 4 bases, J lost 4 bases, and 9 bases stayed unmatched. Germline lookup yields CDR1 SGHRS and CDR2 YFSETQ. The CDR3 spans 16 residues. CDR3 loop: CASSIAGDPLYNEQFF. DNA for the CDR3: TGCGCCAGCAGCATAGCGGGAGACCCCTTGTACAATGAGCAGTTCTTC.

Only one count was recorded for this clone. This sequence joins TRBV19 and TRBJ2-2, with a possible D match to TRBD2 (6 bases). This CDR3 region has 19 residues. Germline V gives CDR1 LNHDA, CDR2 SQIVND (reference sequence). With 5 bases removed from V and 4 bases from J, the gap between germline ends came to 26 bases. CDR3 protein: CASSRRVEYWGKGTGELFF. Here the CDR3 DNA reads TGTGCCAGTAGTCGGAGGGTTGAGTATTGGGGCAAGGGCACCGGGGAGCTGTTTTTT.

This rearrangement joins TRBV2 to TRBJ2-7, with 11 bases matching TRBD2. There are 14 residues in the CDR3. Germline CDR1 reads SNHLY; CDR2 reads FYNNEI. Trimming at V came to 7 bases and at J to 2 bases, leaving 4 bases not matched to a gene. The CDR3 loop is CASTTTSGTYEQYF. DNA of the CDR3: TGTGCCAGCACAACGACTAGCGGGACCTACGAGCAGTACTTC.

This chain connects TRBV29-1 to TRBJ1-1; tentative D call: TRBD1 (5 bases). This CDR3 region has 14 residues. V was shortened by 7 bases and J by 1 base, with 16 bases between the two germline ends. In germline, CDR1 is SQVTM, CDR2 ANQGSEA. CDR3 nucleotide sequence: TGCAGCGAACTGGGGGGACTGACGAACACTGAAGCTTTCTTT. It specifies CSELGGLTNTEAFF.

The rearrangement joins TRBV5-5 to TRBJ2-7; weak D call: TRBD1 (6 bases). Between the trimmed V and J ends, which lost 4 bases and 2 bases, there was a span of 16 bases. Germline V lookup: CDR1 SGHKS, CDR2 YYEKEE (reference sequence). The CDR3 covers 15 residues. The CDR3 spells CASSIGAQGPYEQYF. DNA of the CDR3: TGTGCCAGCAGCATTGGAGCACAGGGCCCCTACGAGCAGTACTTC. The full variable domain, with the rest looked up from reference TRBV5-5 and TRBJ2-7, is DAGVTQSPTHLIKTRGQQVTLRCSPISGHKSVSWYQQVLGQGPQFIFQYYEKEERGRGNFPDRFSARQFPNYSSELNVNALLLGDSALYLCASSIGAQGPYEQYFGPGTRLTVT.

This clone was seen a single time. The CDR3 reads CASSPPAGGNTEAFF. DNA of the CDR3: TGTGCCAGCTCACCACCGGCAGGGGGGAACACTGAAGCTTTCTTT. The chain combines TRBV18 with TRBJ1-1, with 7 bases that match TRBD1. V lost 0 bases, J lost 1 base, and 2 bases stayed unmatched. Germline loops: CDR1 KGHSH, CDR2 LQKENI. CDR3 size: 15 residues.

The chain combines TRBV10-3 with TRBJ2-3; TRBD1 might be the D (6 bases). Trimming took 5 bases from V and 6 from J, leaving 6 bases between them. Germline lookup yields CDR1 ENHRY and CDR2 SYGVKD. The CDR3 is made up of 11 amino acids. CDR3 residues: CAISTGDTQYF. For the CDR3, the DNA is TGTGCCATCAGTACAGGGGATACGCAGTATTTT.

This chain joins TRBV27 and TRBJ2-7, with 7 bases matching TRBD1. The germline CDR1 and CDR2 sequences are MNHEY and SMNVEV (reference sequence). This CDR3 is 14 amino acids long. Germline trimming cut 0 bases from V and 4 bases from J; bases unmatched to any gene: 3. CDR3: CASSLSGTVYEQYF. The CDR3, as DNA: TGTGCCAGCAGTTTATCGGGGACAGTGTACGAGCAGTACTTC.

This chain uses TRBV28 with TRBJ2-5; TRBD1 is a possible D gene (5 bases). The CDR3 extends over 14 amino acids. CDR1 is MDHEN, CDR2 SYDVKM, per germline. The V end lost 3 bases, the J end lost 0 bases, and 8 bases lay between the germline ends. The CDR3 DNA is TGTGCCAGCAGTTTTCTCAGGGACCAAGAGACCCAGTACTTC. Its translation: CASSFLRDQETQYF.